Shown below are 15 T cell receptor beta chains from a single sample sequenced in a study of blood T cell repertoires in COVID-19 (dated by TCRdb to the early 2020s). Receptor amplification or capture employed the immunoSEQ multiplex PCR assay. The immuneACCESS repertoire file appears here via TCRdb, limited to in-frame rearrangements. These files lack a portion of the clones; in checked studies, under half of the deficit traces to unresolved V genes, and the cause of the others is not known. In all, the sample holds around 220,000 clones, and about 81% of those were seen once. Around 8% of the sample lies in the top ten. Sequencing input: peripheral blood. All receptors come from a woman of 80 years or more with COVID-19, enrolled during active disease.

The chain joins TRBV4-1 to TRBJ2-3; 10 bases are a match to TRBD1. The CDR3 covers 15 residues. CDR1 MGHRA and CDR2 YSYEKL come from the germline V gene. V shed 3 bases, J shed 8 bases, and the junction held 8 bases outside the gene matches. CDR3 region: CASSQTGQGMGTQYF. Here the CDR3 DNA reads TGCGCCAGCAGCCAGACGGGACAGGGGATGGGTACGCAGTATTTT.

The CDR3 DNA reads TGTGCCAGCAGCTTGGGTCACAGGGTCGAAGCTGAAGCTTTCTTT. Translating it yields CASSLGHRVEAEAFF. The rearrangement links TRBV5-6 to TRBJ1-1; weak D call: TRBD1 (6 bases). V was cut by 0 bases and J by 6 bases, with 15 bases left in between. The CDR3 runs to 15 residues. Germline values: CDR1 SGHDT, CDR2 YYEEEE.

This clone was picked up a small number of times. The rearrangement uses TRBV12-5 and TRBJ2-1; 13 nucleotides match TRBD2. V shed 1 base and J 3 bases; nucleotides not matched to a gene: 0. The V gene's germline CDR1 is LGHNT and CDR2 FRNRAP. The CDR3 sequence is 16 residues long. This chain's CDR3 is CASGLGLAGGYNEQFF. In DNA form, the CDR3 reads TGTGCTAGTGGTTTGGGACTAGCGGGAGGCTACAATGAGCAGTTCTTC.

The chain recombines TRBV5-1 with TRBJ2-1; TRBD1 agrees at 12 bases. Germline lookup yields CDR1 SGHRS and CDR2 YFSETQ. V shed 3 bases, J shed 6 bases, and the junction held 4 bases outside the gene matches. The length of the CDR3 is 15 residues. CDR3 sequence: CASSSGTGGSNEQFF. The DNA for the CDR3 is TGCGCCAGCAGCTCCGGGACAGGGGGCTCCAATGAGCAGTTCTTC. The variable domain in full, with the rest retrieved from reference TRBV5-1 and TRBJ2-1, is KAGVTQTPRYLIKTRGQQVTLSCSPISGHRSVSWYQQTPGQGLQFLFEYFSETQRNKGNFPGRFSGRQFSNSRSEMNVSTLELGDSALYLCASSSGTGGSNEQFFGPGTRLTVL.

The chain is built from TRBV7-2 and TRBJ1-4; tentative D call: TRBD1 (5 bases). V was trimmed by 5 bases and J by 8 bases, leaving 15 bases between them. The CDR3 is 14 residues long. CDR1 SGHTA and CDR2 FQGNSA come from the germline V gene. In nucleotides, the CDR3 is TGTGCCAGCAGCCACCTACAGAAGGGGGAAAAACTGTTTTTT. The encoded protein is CASSHLQKGEKLFF.

This CDR3 is CASSRTINGEQFF. The CDR3 DNA follows: TGCGCCAGCAGCCGGACAATTAACGGTGAGCAGTTCTTC. The chain combines TRBV4-1 with TRBJ2-1; D possibly corresponds to TRBD1 (5 bases). The CDR3 loop spans 13 amino acids. Looked up from germline, CDR1 is MGHRA and CDR2 is YSYEKL. With 4 bases removed from V and 9 bases from J, the gap between germline ends came to 13 bases.

The genes are TRBV28 and TRBJ2-7; possible D gene TRBD1, 5 bases. The ends were cut back, 7 bases at V and 4 bases at J, with 17 bases in the middle. This CDR3 is built from 14 residues. CDR1 MDHEN and CDR2 SYDVKM come from the germline V gene. CDR3 region: CASTLISRAYEQYF. CDR3 coding DNA: TGTGCCAGCACCTTGATTAGCAGGGCTTACGAGCAGTACTTC.

CDR3 coding DNA: TGCGCCAGCAGCCCGACTAGCGGGAGCCACGAGCAGTACTTC. Amino acid sequence: CASSPTSGSHEQYF. The chain uses TRBV5-1 and TRBJ2-7; 12 bases align to TRBD2. CDR1 SGHRS and CDR2 YFSETQ come from the germline V gene. V shed 4 bases and J 5 bases; nucleotides not matched to a gene: 4. The CDR3 runs to 14 residues.

The table lists this clone with a few counts. The CDR3 nucleotides are TGTGCCAGCAGCTGGGAGACAGGAGCCTCCTACGAGCAGTACTTC. It specifies CASSWETGASYEQYF. This rearrangement joins TRBV11-2 to TRBJ2-7, with TRBD1 as a possible D gene (6 bases). Germline CDR1 is SGHAT and CDR2 is FQNNGV. This CDR3 has 15 residues. The V gene lost 4 bases and the J gene lost 0 bases, with 13 bases spanning the gap.

CDR3 nucleotides: TGTGCCAGCTCACCTACCTCAGGGAACACTGAAGCTTTCTTT. Protein product: CASSPTSGNTEAFF. The V gene is TRBV18, the J gene TRBJ1-1; D call uncertain. Germline CDR1 and CDR2: KGHSH and LQKENI. The V end lost 3 bases, the J end lost 1 base, and 9 bases lay between the germline ends. The CDR3 totals 14 residues.

A note on this clone: The junction shows a germline mismatch at one end, possibly a read error. This chain joins TRBV7-7 and TRBJ1-3; no reliable D call. The CDR3 loop spans 17 amino acids. Per the germline V gene, CDR1 is SSHAT and CDR2 is FNYEAQ (reference sequence). CDR3 amino acids: CASSLRGALAPGNTIYF. In DNA form, the CDR3 reads TGTGCTAGCAGCTTGCGCGGAGCTCTCGCGCCTGGAAACACCATATATTTT.

Regarding this clone: Germline and junction disagree at one end, which may indicate a read error. The V gene is TRBV23-1, the J gene TRBJ2-3, with TRBD1 matching over 12 bases. TRBV23-1 is recorded as an ORF, its role being uncertain. The CDR3 sequence is 19 residues long. CDR3: CASSHPLEGTGGSTDTQYF. CDR3 nucleotide sequence: TGCGCCAGCAGTCACCCGTTGGAGGGGACAGGGGGCAGCACGGATACGCAGTATTTT.

The V call is TRBV7-2, the J call TRBJ2-5; 7 nucleotides agree with TRBD1. This CDR3 region has 17 residues. The trim removed 1 base at V and 2 bases at J, leaving 10 bases unmatched. Germline CDR1 and CDR2: SGHTA and FQGNSA. Here the CDR3 reads CASSLVTPTGQQETQYF. Here the CDR3 DNA reads TGTGCCAGCAGCTTAGTCACCCCCACGGGACAGCAAGAGACCCAGTACTTC. Drawing the rest from reference TRBV7-2 and TRBJ2-5, the complete variable domain is GAGVSQSPSNKVTEKGKDVELRCDPISGHTALYWYRQSLGQGLEFLIYFQGNSAPDKSGLPSDRFSAERTGGSVSTLTIQRTQQEDSAVYLCASSLVTPTGQQETQYFGPGTRLLVL.

This clone has only one observation. The J gene is TRBJ2-5, the V gene TRBV10-3, with 7 bases fitting TRBD2. The CDR3 consists of 14 residues. Per the germline V gene, CDR1 is ENHRY and CDR2 is SYGVKD. Trimming took 4 bases from V and 6 from J; bases not matched to a gene: 8. Here the CDR3 DNA reads TGTGCCATCAGTGCTGAGGTAGCGGGTAAGACCCAGTACTTC. Amino acid sequence: CAISAEVAGKTQYF.

The chain is built from TRBV2 and TRBJ2-3; 9 positions match TRBD2. With V trimmed by 7 bases and J by 1 base, 9 bases remained unmatched. The germline CDR1 and CDR2 sequences are SNHLY and FYNNEI. CDR3 length: 16 amino acids. DNA for the CDR3: TGTGCCAGCATCGCGGGCGGGAGGGCCCGCACAGATACGCAGTATTTT. Translation gives CASIAGGRARTDTQYF.